This T cell receptor (beta chain) was sequenced in a study of PD-1 blockade in classical Hodgkin lymphoma. V lost 6 bases, J lost 4 bases, and 9 bases lay in between. The CDR3 is 13 amino acids. Germline CDR1 is PRHDT and CDR2 is FYEKMQ (reference sequence). Specified time point: newly diagnosed, previously untreated cHL patient sample. Sequencing was performed with immunoSEQ multiplex PCR; in TCRdb, only in-frame clones are kept and a portion is missing. The data show 70,000 or so clones, over 90% seen once. The specimen sequenced was peripheral blood mononuclear cells (PBMCs). This TCR was recovered from a human donor with classical Hodgkin lymphoma. This rearrangement joins TRBV13 to TRBJ2-2; D unclear. Here the CDR3 reads CASSRLSTGELFF. For the CDR3, the DNA is TGTGCCAGCAGTAGGCTGAGCACCGGGGAGCTGTTTTTT.